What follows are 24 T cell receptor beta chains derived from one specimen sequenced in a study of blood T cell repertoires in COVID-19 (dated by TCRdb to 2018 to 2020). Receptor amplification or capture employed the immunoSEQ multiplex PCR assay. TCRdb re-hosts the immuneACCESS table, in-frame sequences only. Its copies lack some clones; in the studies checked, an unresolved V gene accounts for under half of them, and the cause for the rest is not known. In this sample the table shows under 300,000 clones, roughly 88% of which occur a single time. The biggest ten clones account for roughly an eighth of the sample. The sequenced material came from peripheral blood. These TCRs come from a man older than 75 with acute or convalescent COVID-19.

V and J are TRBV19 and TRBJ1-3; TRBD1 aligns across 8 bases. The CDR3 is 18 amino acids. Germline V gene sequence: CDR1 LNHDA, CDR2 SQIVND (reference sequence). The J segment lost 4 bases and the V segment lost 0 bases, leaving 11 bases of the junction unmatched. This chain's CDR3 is CASSIEPRGQGRGNTIYF. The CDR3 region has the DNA TGTGCCAGTAGTATAGAGCCGAGAGGACAGGGAAGAGGAAACACCATATATTTT. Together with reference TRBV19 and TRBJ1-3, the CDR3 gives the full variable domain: DGGITQSPKYLFRKEGQNVTLSCEQNLNHDAMYWYRQDPGQGLRLIYYSQIVNDFQKGDIAEGYSVSREKKESFPLTVTSAQKNPTAFYLCASSIEPRGQGRGNTIYFGEGSWLTVV.

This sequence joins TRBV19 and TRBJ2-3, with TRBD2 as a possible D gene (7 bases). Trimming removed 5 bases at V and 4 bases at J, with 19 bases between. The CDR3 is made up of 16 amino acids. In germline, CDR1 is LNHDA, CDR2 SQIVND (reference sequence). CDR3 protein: CASSGGLGEGPDTQYF. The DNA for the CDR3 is TGTGCCAGTAGTGGGGGGCTAGGGGAGGGCCCAGATACGCAGTATTTT.

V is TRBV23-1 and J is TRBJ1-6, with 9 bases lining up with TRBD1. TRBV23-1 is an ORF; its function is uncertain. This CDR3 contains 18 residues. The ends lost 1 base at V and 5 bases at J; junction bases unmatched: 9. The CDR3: CASSQWTGVRNHNSPLHF. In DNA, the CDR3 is TGCGCCAGCAGTCAATGGACAGGGGTTCGAAATCATAATTCACCCCTCCACTTT.

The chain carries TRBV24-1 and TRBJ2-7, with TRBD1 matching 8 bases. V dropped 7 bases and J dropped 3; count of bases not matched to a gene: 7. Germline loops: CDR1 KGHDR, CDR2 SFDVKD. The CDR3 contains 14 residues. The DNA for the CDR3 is TGTGCCACCAGGAGTGGACAGGGTGTCTACGAGCAGTACTTC. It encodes CATRSGQGVYEQYF.

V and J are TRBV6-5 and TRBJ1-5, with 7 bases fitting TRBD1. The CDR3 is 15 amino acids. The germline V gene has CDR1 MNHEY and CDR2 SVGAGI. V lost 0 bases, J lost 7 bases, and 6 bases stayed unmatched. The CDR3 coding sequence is TGTGCCAGCAGTTACTCGAAGACAGGGTCCCAGCCCCAGCATTTT. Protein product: CASSYSKTGSQPQHF.

This CDR3 reads CASSDRTVSYEQYF. CDR3 sequence (DNA): TGTGCCAGCAGTGATCGGACAGTGTCCTACGAGCAGTACTTC. The chain combines TRBV2 with TRBJ2-7, with a weak D call TRBD1 (6 bases). The germline V gene has CDR1 SNHLY and CDR2 FYNNEI. This CDR3 is built from 14 residues. With 3 bases removed from V and 1 base from J, the gap between germline ends came to 10 bases.

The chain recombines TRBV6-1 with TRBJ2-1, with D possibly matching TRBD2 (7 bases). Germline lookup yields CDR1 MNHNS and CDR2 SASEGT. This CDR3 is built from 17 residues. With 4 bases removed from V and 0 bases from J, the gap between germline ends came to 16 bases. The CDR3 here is CASSGNRGGISYNEQFF. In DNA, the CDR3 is TGTGCCAGCAGTGGTAATCGCGGGGGCATCTCCTACAATGAGCAGTTCTTC.

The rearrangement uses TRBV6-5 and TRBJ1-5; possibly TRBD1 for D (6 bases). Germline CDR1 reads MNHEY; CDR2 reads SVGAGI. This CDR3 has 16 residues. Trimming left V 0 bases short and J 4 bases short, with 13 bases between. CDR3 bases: TGTGCCAGCAGTTACTCCGGGGGGCTGGTGAATCAGCCCCAGCATTTT. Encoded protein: CASSYSGGLVNQPQHF.

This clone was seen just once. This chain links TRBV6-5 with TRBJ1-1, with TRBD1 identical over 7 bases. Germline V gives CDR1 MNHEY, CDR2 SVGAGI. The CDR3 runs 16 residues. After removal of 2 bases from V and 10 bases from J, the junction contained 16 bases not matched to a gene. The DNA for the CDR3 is TGTGCCAGCAGTTACAGTGGGACAGCGCGAACCTCTGGAGCTTTCTTT. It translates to CASSYSGTARTSGAFF.

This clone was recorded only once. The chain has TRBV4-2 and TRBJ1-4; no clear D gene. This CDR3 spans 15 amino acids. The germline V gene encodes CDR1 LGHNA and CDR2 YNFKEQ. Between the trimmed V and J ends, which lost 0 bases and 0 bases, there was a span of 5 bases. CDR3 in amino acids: CASSQDFSTNEKLFF. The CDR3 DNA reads TGTGCCAGCAGCCAAGATTTCTCAACTAATGAAAAACTGTTTTTT.

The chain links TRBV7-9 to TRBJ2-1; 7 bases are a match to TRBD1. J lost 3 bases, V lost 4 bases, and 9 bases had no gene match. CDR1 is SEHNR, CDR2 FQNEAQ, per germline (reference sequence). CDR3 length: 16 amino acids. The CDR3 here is CASSSLPGQVYNEQFF. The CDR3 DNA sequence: TGTGCCAGCAGCTCCCTTCCAGGACAGGTCTACAATGAGCAGTTCTTC. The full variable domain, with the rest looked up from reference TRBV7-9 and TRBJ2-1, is DTGVSQNPRHKITKRGQNVTFRCDPISEHNRLYWYRQTLGQGPEFLTYFQNEAQLEKSRLLSDRFSAERPKGSFSTLEIQRTEQGDSAMYLCASSSLPGQVYNEQFFGPGTRLTVL.

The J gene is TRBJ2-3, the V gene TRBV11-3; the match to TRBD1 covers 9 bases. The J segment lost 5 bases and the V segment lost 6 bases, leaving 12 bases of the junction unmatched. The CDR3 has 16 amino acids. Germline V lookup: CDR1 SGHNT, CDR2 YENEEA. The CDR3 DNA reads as TGTGCCAGCAGGAGGGGGGAACAGGGGGCTTTAGATACGCAGTATTTT. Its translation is CASRRGEQGALDTQYF.

Written as DNA, the CDR3 is TGTGCCAGCGGCCTGGGACTAGGGGATGAGCAGTTCTTC. Translating gives CASGLGLGDEQFF. The V and J genes are TRBV12-3 or TRBV12-4 and TRBJ2-1; 8 nucleotides align to TRBD2. The length of the CDR3 is 13 residues. After removal of 8 bases from V and 8 bases from J, the junction contained 8 bases not matched to a gene.

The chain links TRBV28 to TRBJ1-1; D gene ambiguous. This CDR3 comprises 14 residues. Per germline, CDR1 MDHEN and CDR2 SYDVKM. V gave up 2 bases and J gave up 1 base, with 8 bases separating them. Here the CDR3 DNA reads TGTGCCAGCAGTTTAATGCCGGGGAACACTGAAGCTTTCTTT. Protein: CASSLMPGNTEAFF.

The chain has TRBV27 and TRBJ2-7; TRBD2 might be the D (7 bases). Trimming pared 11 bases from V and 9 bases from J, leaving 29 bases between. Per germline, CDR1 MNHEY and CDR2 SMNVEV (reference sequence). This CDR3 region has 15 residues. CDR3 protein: CASIRGRDPSLGQYF. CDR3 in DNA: TGTGCCTCAATTAGGGGGAGGGACCCTTCACTGGGGCAGTACTTC.

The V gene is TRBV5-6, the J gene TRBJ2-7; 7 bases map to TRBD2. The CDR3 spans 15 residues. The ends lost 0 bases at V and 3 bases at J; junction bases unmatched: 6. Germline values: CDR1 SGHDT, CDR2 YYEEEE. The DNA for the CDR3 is TGTGCCAGCAGCTTGGTCGGGAGGACCCACTACGAGCAGTACTTC. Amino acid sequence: CASSLVGRTHYEQYF.

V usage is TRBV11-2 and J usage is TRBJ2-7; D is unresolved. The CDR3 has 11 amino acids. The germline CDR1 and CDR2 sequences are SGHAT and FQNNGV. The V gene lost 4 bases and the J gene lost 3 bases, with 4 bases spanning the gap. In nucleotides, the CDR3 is TGTGCCAGCAGCTCGGGCTACGAGCAGTACTTC. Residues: CASSSGYEQYF.

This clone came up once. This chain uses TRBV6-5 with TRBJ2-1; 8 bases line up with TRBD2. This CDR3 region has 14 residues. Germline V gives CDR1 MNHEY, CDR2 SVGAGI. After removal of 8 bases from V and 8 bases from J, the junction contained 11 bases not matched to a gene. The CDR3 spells CASLDTSGTDEQFF. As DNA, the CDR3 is TGTGCCAGCCTCGATACTAGCGGAACGGATGAGCAGTTCTTC.

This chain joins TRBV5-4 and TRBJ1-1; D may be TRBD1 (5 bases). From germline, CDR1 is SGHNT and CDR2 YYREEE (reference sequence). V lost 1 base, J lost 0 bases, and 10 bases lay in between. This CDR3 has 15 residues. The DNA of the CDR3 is TGTGCCAGCAGCTTGAGCGGGGGAGTGAACACTGAAGCTTTCTTT. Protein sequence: CASSLSGGVNTEAFF.

CDR3 in DNA: TGTGCCATCAGTGGAGGGGGGGCCTACAATGAGCAGTTCTTC. Protein: CAISGGGAYNEQFF. V usage is TRBV10-3 and J usage is TRBJ2-1; D is perhaps TRBD2 (7 bases). Between the trimmed V and J ends, which lost 4 bases and 2 bases, there was a span of 9 bases. The CDR3 extends over 14 amino acids. Germline values: CDR1 ENHRY, CDR2 SYGVKD.

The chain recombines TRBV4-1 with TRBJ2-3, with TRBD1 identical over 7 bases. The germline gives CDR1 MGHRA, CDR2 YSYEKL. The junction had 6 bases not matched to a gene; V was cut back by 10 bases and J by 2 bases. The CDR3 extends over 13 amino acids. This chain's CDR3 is CATRQGVTDTQYF. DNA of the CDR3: TGCGCCACCAGACAGGGTGTCACAGATACGCAGTATTTT.

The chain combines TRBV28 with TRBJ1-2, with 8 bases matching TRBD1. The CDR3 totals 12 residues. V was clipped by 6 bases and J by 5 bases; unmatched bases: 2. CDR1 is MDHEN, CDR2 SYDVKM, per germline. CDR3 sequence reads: CASRGQAYGYTF. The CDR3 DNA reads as TGTGCCAGCAGGGGACAGGCGTATGGCTACACCTTC.

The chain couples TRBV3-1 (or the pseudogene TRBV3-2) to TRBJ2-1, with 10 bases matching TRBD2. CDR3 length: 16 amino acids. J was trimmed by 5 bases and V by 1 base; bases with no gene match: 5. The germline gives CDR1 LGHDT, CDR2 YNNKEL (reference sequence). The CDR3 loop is CASSQVLLAGDNEQFF. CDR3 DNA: TGTGCCAGCAGCCAAGTTTTGCTAGCGGGGGACAATGAGCAGTTCTTC.

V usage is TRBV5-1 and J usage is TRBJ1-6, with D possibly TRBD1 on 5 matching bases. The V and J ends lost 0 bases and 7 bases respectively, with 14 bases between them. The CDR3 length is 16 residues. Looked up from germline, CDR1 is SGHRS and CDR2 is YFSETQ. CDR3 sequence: CASSLGATGGNSPLHF. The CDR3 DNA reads TGCGCCAGCAGCTTGGGGGCCACAGGAGGGAATTCACCCCTCCACTTT.